The 26 T cell receptor beta chains listed next were all sequenced from one sample in a study of vaccination and CD4 T cells after COVID-19. Documented treatment: approximately 9-day PBMC culture with coronavirus spike peptide pools or control peptides (ViraFEST assay). The antigens for these receptors are not known. The Oncomine TCR Beta short-read assay generated sequence data from the DNA of cultured CD4+ T cells. TCRdb analysed the PCR reads with MiXCR anew, one entry per CDR3 protein. The sample yields about 14,000 distinct CDR3 sequences, 45% to 55% seen once. Material: CD4+ T cells from blood, cultured in vitro. These receptor sequences come from a human donor who had recovered from COVID-19.

This clonotype was seen only a few times. The chain couples TRBV11-2 to TRBJ2-7; D is unclear. The germline CDR1 and CDR2 sequences are SGHAT and FQNNGV. V lost 4 bases and J 3 bases, leaving 10 bases between the germline ends. The CDR3 has 13 amino acids. In DNA, the CDR3 is TGTGCCAGCAGCTCACCCCTCTTCTACGAGCAGTACTTC. Protein product: CASSSPLFYEQYF.

J is TRBJ2-7 and V is TRBV28, with D perhaps TRBD1 (6 bases). Between the trimmed V and J ends, which lost 3 bases and 1 base, there was a span of 16 bases. The CDR3 contains 16 residues. Per germline, CDR1 MDHEN and CDR2 SYDVKM. The CDR3 sequence: CASSLLVGQGSYEQYF. The CDR3 DNA follows: TGTGCCAGCAGTTTGTTGGTGGGGCAGGGGTCCTACGAGCAGTACTTC.

The gene calls are TRBV7-9 and TRBJ1-2; 7 bases map to TRBD1. The CDR3 is made up of 14 amino acids. In germline, CDR1 is SEHNR, CDR2 FQNEAQ (reference sequence). V gave up 5 bases and J gave up 9 bases; unmatched junction bases: 12. The CDR3 protein is CASSARDSSYSYTF. The DNA of the CDR3 is TGTGCCAGCAGCGCACGGGACAGTTCTTATAGCTACACCTTC.

This clonotype was seen more than once but under ten times. The chain links TRBV14 to TRBJ2-7; perhaps TRBD2 as D (5 bases). The CDR3 extends over 15 amino acids. V shed 0 bases and J shed 3 bases, with 12 bases lying between them. Germline values: CDR1 SGHDN, CDR2 FVKESK. CDR3 coding DNA: TGTGCCAGCAGCCAAGAGAGGGTCTGGCGCTACGAGCAGTACTTC. Protein: CASSQERVWRYEQYF.

V is TRBV11-2 and J is TRBJ1-1, with D possibly matching TRBD1 (5 bases). The CDR3 sequence is 13 residues long. V lost 5 bases and J lost 1, with 8 bases in between. Germline assignment: CDR1 SGHAT and CDR2 FQNNGV. The CDR3, as DNA: TGTGCCAGCAGCCCGCAGGGGAACACTGAAGCTTTCTTT. Protein sequence: CASSPQGNTEAFF. Supplemented by reference TRBV11-2 and TRBJ1-1, the full variable domain reads EAGVAQSPRYKIIEKRQSVAFWCNPISGHATLYWYQQILGQGPKLLIQFQNNGVVDDSQLPKDRFSAERLKGVDSTLKIQPAKLEDSAVYLCASSPQGNTEAFFGQGTRLTVV.

This clonotype was seen only a few times. The V call is TRBV11-2, the J call TRBJ2-1, with TRBD2 identical over 7 bases. Germline-derived CDR1 and CDR2 are SGHAT and FQNNGV. The CDR3 spans 15 residues. V trimming: 0 bases; J trimming: 3 bases; junction bases outside the gene matches: 2. The CDR3 loop reads CASSLEAGYYNEQFF. The CDR3 DNA reads as TGTGCCAGCAGCTTAGAAGCGGGATACTACAATGAGCAGTTCTTC.

This clonotype was detected only a few times. CDR3 amino acids: CATSRERQLVGYTF. The CDR3 DNA is TGTGCCACCAGCAGAGAGCGGCAGTTAGTAGGCTACACCTTC. The rearrangement uses TRBV15 and TRBJ1-2; D is unclear. There are 14 residues in the CDR3. Trimming pared 0 bases from V and 8 bases from J, leaving 13 bases between. Germline loops: CDR1 LNHNV, CDR2 YYDKDF (reference sequence). Variable domain in full (rest from reference TRBV15 and TRBJ1-2): DAMVIQNPRYQVTQFGKPVTLSCSQTLNHNVMYWYQQKSSQAPKLLFHYYDKDFNNEADTPDNFQSRRPNTSFCFLDIRSPGLGDTAMYLCATSRERQLVGYTFGSGTRLTVV.

J is TRBJ1-2 and V is TRBV30, with 9 bases lining up with TRBD1. The length of the CDR3 is 12 residues. Germline CDR1 and CDR2: GTSNPN and SVGIG (reference sequence). V gave up 6 bases and J gave up 5 bases; unmatched junction bases: 4. The CDR3 bases are TGTGCCTGCGGGGACAGGGTTTATGGCTACACCTTC. Its protein product is CACGDRVYGYTF. The complete variable domain, with remaining parts taken from reference TRBV30 and TRBJ1-2, reads SQTIHQWPATLVQPVGSPLSLECTVEGTSNPNLYWYRQAAGRGLQLLFYSVGIGQISSEVPQNLSASRPQDRQFILSSKKLLLSDSGFYLCACGDRVYGYTFGSGTRLTVV.

The chain employs TRBV7-9 and TRBJ2-2; D gene uncertain. CDR1 and CDR2 (germline): SEHNR, FQNEAQ (reference sequence). V lost 1 base and J lost 6, with 9 bases in between. This CDR3 region has 14 residues. This CDR3 reads CASSLGFDPGELFF. Written as DNA, the CDR3 is TGTGCCAGCAGCTTAGGTTTCGATCCCGGGGAGCTGTTTTTT.

The CDR3 DNA reads as TGTGCCAGCAGCGGTAAAGTGGGGAGCTCCTACAATGAGCAGTTCTTC. Translating gives CASSGKVGSSYNEQFF. The chain carries TRBV7-9 and TRBJ2-1; maybe TRBD2 (5 bases). The CDR3 contains 16 residues. V shed 5 bases and J shed 0 bases, with 14 bases lying between them. The germline gives CDR1 SEHNR, CDR2 FQNEAQ (reference sequence).

This chain joins TRBV2 and TRBJ2-5; 10 bases map to TRBD1. CDR3 length equals 16 residues. J gave up 3 bases and V 4 bases, and 8 bases lay outside the gene matches. Germline V gene data show CDR1 as SNHLY and CDR2 as FYNNEI. DNA of the CDR3: TGTGCCAGCAGTGGAGAGGGGACAGGGGCGAAAGAGACCCAGTACTTC. Encoded protein: CASSGEGTGAKETQYF.

This chain connects TRBV6-2 or TRBV6-3 to TRBJ2-1, with D maybe TRBD2 (6 bases). Germline values: CDR1 MNHEY, CDR2 SVGEGT. The CDR3 runs 14 residues. Trimming cost V 4 bases and J 3 bases, with 10 bases left between them. The CDR3: CASSLARDYNEQFF. The CDR3 DNA sequence: TGTGCCAGCAGTTTGGCGCGGGACTACAATGAGCAGTTCTTC.

The DNA of the CDR3 is TGTGCCAGCAGCCACGGAGGGGCCCAGTACTTC. Protein: CASSHGGAQYF. This chain connects TRBV14 to TRBJ2-5; D might be TRBD2 (6 bases). The V gene lost 3 bases and the J gene lost 9 bases, with 8 bases spanning the gap. Germline V gene data show CDR1 as SGHDN and CDR2 as FVKESK. The CDR3 runs to 11 residues. The full variable domain, in which reference TRBV14 and TRBJ2-5 provide the parts outside the CDR3, is EAGVTQFPSHSVIEKGQTVTLRCDPISGHDNLYWYRRVMGKEIKFLLHFVKESKQDESGMPNNRFLAERTGGTYSTLKVQPAELEDSGVYFCASSHGGAQYFGPGTRLLVL.

This clonotype was observed a few times. This chain joins TRBV20-1 and TRBJ1-4; D is possibly TRBD1 (6 bases). Trimming took off 8 bases at V and 8 bases at J, with 15 bases between the two ends. The CDR3 consists of 12 residues. Germline assignment: CDR1 DFQATT and CDR2 SNEGSKA (reference sequence). CDR3 loop: CSTTGSREKLFF. The CDR3 DNA reads TGCAGTACCACAGGGAGTAGGGAAAAACTGTTTTTT.

This clonotype came up a few times. The CDR3: CASSFDRGYTGELFF. Here the CDR3 DNA reads TGTGCCAGCAGCTTCGACAGGGGGTATACCGGGGAGCTGTTTTTT. V is TRBV7-9 and J is TRBJ2-2, with TRBD1 matching 9 bases. Germline trimming cut 3 bases from V and 5 bases from J; bases unmatched to any gene: 4. The CDR3 length is 15 residues. Germline V gene data show CDR1 as SEHNR and CDR2 as FQNEAQ (reference sequence).

This clonotype occurred a few times. This chain's CDR3 is CASSIVPGDRETQYF. Here the CDR3 DNA reads TGTGCCAGTAGTATAGTACCCGGGGATAGGGAGACCCAGTACTTC. The genes are TRBV19 and TRBJ2-5; weak D call: TRBD2 (5 bases). V lost 1 base and J lost 5, with 14 bases in between. This CDR3 has 15 residues. CDR1 LNHDA and CDR2 SQIVND come from the germline V gene (reference sequence).

The V call is TRBV18, the J call TRBJ1-2, with D possibly TRBD1 on 6 matching bases. Trimming cost V 4 bases and J 8 bases, with 26 bases left between them. This CDR3 has 17 residues. The germline V gene has CDR1 KGHSH and CDR2 LQKENI. CDR3 nucleotide sequence: TGTGCCAGCTCACTCCAACCCTCCTCAGGGGATGGGGACGGCTACACCTTC. Amino acid sequence: CASSLQPSSGDGDGYTF.

This chain connects TRBV20-1 to TRBJ1-1; no clear D gene. The ends were cut back, 0 bases at V and 0 bases at J, with 5 bases in the middle. The CDR3 length is 13 residues. The V gene's germline CDR1 is DFQATT and CDR2 SNEGSKA (reference sequence). CDR3 DNA sequence: TGCAGTGCTAGAGAGGACCTGAACACTGAAGCTTTCTTT. Translating it yields CSAREDLNTEAFF.

CDR3 region: CSAREDGDNEKLFF. In DNA form, the CDR3 reads TGCAGTGCTAGAGAGGACGGGGATAATGAAAAACTGTTTTTT. The rearrangement uses TRBV20-1 and TRBJ1-4; D is ambiguous. Trimming pared 0 bases from V and 4 bases from J, leaving 9 bases between. CDR3 length: 14 residues. Germline lookup yields CDR1 DFQATT and CDR2 SNEGSKA (reference sequence).

This clonotype has more than one count but fewer than ten. This chain uses TRBV19 with TRBJ1-2; D gene unclear. This CDR3 has 13 amino acids. CDR1 and CDR2 (germline): LNHDA, SQIVND (reference sequence). Trimming cost V 5 bases and J 4 bases, with 11 bases left between them. CDR3 amino acids: CASSEPELYGYTF. CDR3 nucleotides: TGTGCCAGTAGTGAACCGGAACTCTATGGCTACACCTTC.

This clonotype was observed a handful of times. The chain is built from TRBV2 and TRBJ2-1, with TRBD2 identical over 14 bases. Germline V gene sequence: CDR1 SNHLY, CDR2 FYNNEI. The V segment lost 9 bases and the J segment 6 bases; nucleotides outside the gene matches: 13. CDR3 length equals 17 residues. DNA for the CDR3: TGTGCCAGTGATCCGGGACTAGCGGGAGTTTGGGGCAATGAGCAGTTCTTC. This gives the protein CASDPGLAGVWGNEQFF.

The V gene is TRBV6-5, the J gene TRBJ2-7; 7 positions match TRBD2. The length of the CDR3 is 16 residues. Germline CDR1 MNHEY, CDR2 SVGAGI. J lost 2 bases, V lost 1 base, and 8 bases had no gene match. Here the CDR3 reads CASSYLSGMGTYEQYF. The DNA for the CDR3 is TGTGCCAGCAGTTACTTGAGCGGGATGGGGACCTACGAGCAGTACTTC.

V is TRBV6-1 and J is TRBJ2-1; 8 positions agree with TRBD2. The CDR3 runs to 15 residues. Per the germline V gene, CDR1 is MNHNS and CDR2 is SASEGT. With 2 bases clipped from V and 2 bases from J, the junction kept 2 bases outside the gene matches. The CDR3 protein is CASSESGRPYNEQFF. The CDR3 DNA is TGTGCCAGCAGTGAAAGCGGGAGACCCTACAATGAGCAGTTCTTC.

V gene TRBV20-1 combines with J gene TRBJ2-5; no reliable D call. V lost 3 bases and J lost 1, with 9 bases in between. This CDR3 is built from 13 residues. The germline V gene encodes CDR1 DFQATT and CDR2 SNEGSKA (reference sequence). The CDR3 coding sequence is TGCAGTGCTAGTCCTACATCCCAAGAGACCCAGTACTTC. Amino acid sequence: CSASPTSQETQYF.

The chain carries TRBV24-1 and TRBJ2-1, with 9 positions matching TRBD2. The CDR3 totals 14 residues. The germline CDR1 and CDR2 sequences are KGHDR and SFDVKD. Trimming took 4 bases from V and 6 from J; bases not matched to a gene: 3. Written as DNA, the CDR3 is TGTGCCACCAGTGAGGCGGGAGGGCGCAATGAGCAGTTCTTC. This gives the protein CATSEAGGRNEQFF.

The V call is TRBV7-2, the J call TRBJ2-3; TRBD2 aligns across 7 bases. Trimming at V came to 3 bases and at J to 6 bases, leaving 21 bases not matched to a gene. The CDR3 has 19 residues. Germline loops: CDR1 SGHTA, CDR2 FQGNSA. DNA for the CDR3: TGTGCCAGCAGCTTGAGGGGTTCCGCGGGAGCAAGATTTAGGGATACGCAGTATTTT. Translated: CASSLRGSAGARFRDTQYF.